There are a few counts of the clone carrying this TCR beta chain. Its matching antigen is unknown. This sample is part of a study of T cells after yellow fever vaccination. Regarding the study as a whole: In post-booster samples, most primary-vaccination clones reappeared (96% CD4, approximately 91% CD8). Only a small proportion of the clonotypes turned up in both the CD4 and the CD8 compartments, likely arising from convergent recombination.

By 5'RACE template switching, TCR cDNA was produced, with a universal primer site and UMIs added in the process. TCRdb processed the 5' RACE reads anew with MiXCR; each CDR3 protein has one entry. The sample shows some 420,000 distinct CDR3 sequences, under 20% of them seen only once. The CDR3 length is 16 residues. Deletions cut 0 bases from V and 2 bases from J, with 14 bases between. Germline-derived CDR1 and CDR2 are DFQATT and SNEGSKA (reference sequence). The chain is built from TRBV20-1 and TRBJ2-1; a weak D match, TRBD2 (7 bases). The starting material was PBMCs, obtained before the yellow fever booster vaccination. The origin of this receptor is a man younger than 35 who received the YFV17D yellow fever vaccine. CDR3 sequence (DNA): TGCAGTGCTAGAGAAATGGTGCGGGGGCCCTACAATGAGCAGTTCTTC. Amino acid sequence: CSAREMVRGPYNEQFF.